The rows below give T cell receptor beta chains drawn from one sample of a study of blood T cell repertoires in COVID-19. Measured with immunoSEQ multiplex PCR; TCRdb has only the in-frame clones, and not every one. This sample has 350,000 to 400,000 clones, with approximately 90% found just once. Sample: PBMCs or T cells enriched from blood (not recorded which). The receptors derive from a woman aged 40 to 50 who had been exposed to COVID-19. Both conserved end residues are trimmed from each CDR3. The D gene is left open where the match is weak. Size values are once, few and many counts, or a class for expanded clones, and some rows have none.

J gene	D gene	clone size	V gene	CDR3 protein
TRBJ2-7	TRBD2	NA	TRBV5-6	ASSGTSHRGLYEQY
TRBJ2-3	TRBD2	NA	TRBV5-1	ASTELAGNSNTQY
TRBJ1-6	TRBD1	once	TRBV15	ATSRKTGGATNSPLH
TRBJ2-2	TRBD2	few	TRBV11-1	ASSPLAGVTGELF
TRBJ2-3	NA	NA	TRBV19	ASSIATWLDTQY
TRBJ2-2	NA	NA	TRBV19	ASSSQGAANTGELF
TRBJ2-4	TRBD2	few	TRBV19	ASSPGGGRRGNIQY
TRBJ2-7	TRBD2	NA	TRBV30	AWSSGGAQFHEQY
TRBJ1-2	TRBD1	NA	TRBV2	ASSLQGAVYGYT
TRBJ2-3	TRBD2	NA	TRBV6-5	ASSFQREADTQY
TRBJ1-5	NA	NA	TRBV6-2/TRBV6-3	ASSYGGVPQPQH
TRBJ2-3	NA	NA	TRBV11-3	ASSLEGEVGTDTQY
TRBJ2-3	TRBD1	NA	TRBV5-8	ASSPGQGAHLDTQY
TRBJ1-1	NA	NA	TRBV5-4	ASSPWGGEAF
TRBJ1-5	TRBD1	NA	TRBV6-5	ASSPDRGKNQPQH
TRBJ1-2	TRBD1	NA	TRBV28	ASSPGGTGEGGYT
TRBJ2-7	TRBD1	NA	TRBV14	ASSQEQGGSYEQY
TRBJ2-1	TRBD1	NA	TRBV7-3	ASSYTGDSYNEQF
TRBJ1-1	NA	NA	TRBV25-1	ASSEKRQGFNRNAEAF
TRBJ2-3	TRBD2	NA	TRBV7-9	ASSHGLAGGGNTQY
TRBJ2-1	TRBD2	NA	TRBV4-3	ASSHRTSGIGEQF
TRBJ1-1	TRBD1	once	TRBV30	AWIILDRGGTEAF
TRBJ2-1	TRBD2	NA	TRBV6-5	ASSPPGRSYNEQF
TRBJ2-3	NA	NA	TRBV5-6	ASNPGHHTDTQY
TRBJ1-3	NA	NA	TRBV12-3/TRBV12-4	ASRSGDTIY
TRBJ1-3	NA	few	TRBV6-5	ASRTGSSGNTIY
TRBJ2-5	NA	NA	TRBV12-5	ASGLPRTRQAQETQY
TRBJ2-7	TRBD2	NA	TRBV11-3	ASSYLAGPYEQY
TRBJ2-1	NA	NA	TRBV9	ASSPSGRVNEQF
TRBJ1-2	NA	NA	TRBV19	ASTPDTVVRGYT
TRBJ1-1	NA	NA	TRBV2	ATRPGMNTEAF
TRBJ1-1	NA	NA	TRBV15	ATSRDSRSMNTEAF
TRBJ1-2	NA	NA	TRBV15	ATSRTGMNGYT
TRBJ1-1	NA	NA	TRBV2	ASRRQENTEAF
TRBJ2-1	TRBD1	NA	TRBV9	ASSLRTGKQF
TRBJ2-1	TRBD2	NA	TRBV29-1	SVVLAGGRAYNEQF
TRBJ2-6	TRBD2	NA	TRBV7-2	ASSLREGGRAGANVLT
TRBJ1-1	NA	NA	TRBV7-6	ASSLGAGEAF
TRBJ2-7	TRBD1	NA	TRBV5-4	ASSTGGRGYEQY
TRBJ2-1	TRBD2	NA	TRBV19	ASSVGLAAINEQF
TRBJ2-5	NA	NA	TRBV19	ASSTIPQETQY
TRBJ1-1	TRBD1	once	TRBV5-1	ASSPISQGGAF
TRBJ1-4	NA	NA	TRBV10-3	AISESPGEKLF
TRBJ1-5	TRBD1	NA	TRBV3-1/TRBV3-2	ASSHRTGGNQPQH
TRBJ1-5	NA	NA	TRBV2	ASSDHRASQPQH
TRBJ1-1	NA	NA	TRBV7-2	ASSLVAGNTEAF
TRBJ2-3	TRBD2	NA	TRBV5-6	ASSPGLAGGDTQY
TRBJ2-1	TRBD1	NA	TRBV4-3	ASSQGPDRTSYNEQF
TRBJ2-7	TRBD1	NA	TRBV7-9	ASSREAGGAYEQY
TRBJ1-2	TRBD1	once	TRBV27	ASSSPGTGGMGGYT
TRBJ1-3	NA	NA	TRBV6-5	ASSSGRVAGNTIY